The 17 T cell receptor beta chains reported below all come from one sample, sequenced in a study of vaccination and CD4 T cells after COVID-19. Cultured CD4+ T-cell DNA underwent Oncomine TCR Beta short-read sequencing. TCRdb reprocessed the PCR reads via MiXCR and lists one record per CDR3 protein. The sample gives over 12,000 distinct CDR3 sequences, 43% of which show up once; roughly 8% is in the top ten. Their antigen targets remain unknown. Treatment defined: roughly ten-day PBMC culture with coronavirus spike peptide pools or control peptides (ViraFEST assay). The material sequenced was CD4+ T cells from blood, cultured in vitro. These receptor sequences come from a human donor who had recovered from COVID-19.

This clonotype has more than one count but fewer than ten. The chain combines TRBV24-1 with TRBJ2-5; D might be TRBD2 (6 bases). The CDR3 consists of 16 residues. Germline loops: CDR1 KGHDR, CDR2 SFDVKD. The V end was cut by 4 bases, the J end by 2 bases, with 16 bases between. CDR3 sequence reads: CATSDLSGNSQETQYF. CDR3 nucleotide sequence: TGTGCCACCAGTGACCTTAGCGGAAACTCACAAGAGACCCAGTACTTC.

The chain is built from TRBV14 and TRBJ1-2; no clear D. Germline V gene lookup returns CDR1 SGHDN and CDR2 FVKESK. V lost 2 bases and J 9 bases, leaving 10 bases between the germline ends. This CDR3 is built from 12 residues. The CDR3 DNA reads TGTGCCAGCAGCCAATTAACGGGGAGCTACACCTTC. Translated, it gives CASSQLTGSYTF.

This clonotype occurred a few times. This chain links TRBV12-3 or TRBV12-4 with TRBJ1-2; 7 bases fit TRBD1. This CDR3 is built from 13 residues. V lost 5 bases, J lost 8 bases, and 8 bases stayed unmatched. As DNA, the CDR3 is TGTGCCAGCAGTCCCCAGACAGGGTCGGGCTACACCTTC. This gives the protein CASSPQTGSGYTF.

This clonotype showed up just a few times. This rearrangement joins TRBV12-3 or TRBV12-4 to TRBJ2-1, with D maybe TRBD2 (5 bases). The ends were cut back, 8 bases at V and 7 bases at J, with 12 bases in the middle. The CDR3 has 12 amino acids. The CDR3 DNA reads as TGTGCCAGCGCTGGACGAGGGAATGAGCAGTTCTTC. Its protein is CASAGRGNEQFF.

V usage is TRBV27 and J usage is TRBJ2-7; weak D call: TRBD2 (5 bases). The CDR3 covers 14 residues. The germline CDR1 and CDR2 sequences are MNHEY and SMNVEV (reference sequence). V lost 0 bases and J 6 bases, leaving 12 bases between the germline ends. CDR3 bases: TGTGCCAGCAGTTTATCGCGGACTCTCGGCGAGCAGTACTTC. Protein: CASSLSRTLGEQYF.

The chain has TRBV6-5 and TRBJ2-7; 8 positions match TRBD1. The CDR3 covers 16 residues. The V gene's germline CDR1 is MNHEY and CDR2 SVGAGI. V lost 4 bases to trimming and J lost 3 bases; unmatched junction nucleotides: 11. The CDR3 loop reads CASSSFRGRGLYEQYF. In nucleotides, the CDR3 is TGTGCCAGCAGTTCCTTCCGAGGCAGGGGGCTCTACGAGCAGTACTTC.

This clonotype occurred a few times. The rearrangement joins TRBV7-2 to TRBJ1-2, with 7 bases fitting TRBD1. The V segment lost 5 bases and the J segment 7 bases; nucleotides outside the gene matches: 7. Per germline, CDR1 SGHTA and CDR2 FQGNSA. This CDR3 comprises 13 residues. CDR3 coding DNA: TGTGCCAGCAGCCGTGACAGGGTATCTGGCTACACCTTC. Protein: CASSRDRVSGYTF. Combining the CDR3 with reference TRBV7-2 and TRBJ1-2 gives the whole variable domain GAGVSQSPSNKVTEKGKDVELRCDPISGHTALYWYRQSLGQGLEFLIYFQGNSAPDKSGLPSDRFSAERTGGSVSTLTIQRTQQEDSAVYLCASSRDRVSGYTFGSGTRLTVV.

The sample holds a few counts of this clonotype. The V gene is TRBV27, the J gene TRBJ2-2; D unresolved. Germline lookup yields CDR1 MNHEY and CDR2 SMNVEV (reference sequence). The CDR3 sequence is 13 residues long. V dropped 9 bases and J dropped 0 bases, with 8 bases sitting between them. The CDR3 protein is CASSDTNTGELFF. The DNA for the CDR3 is TGTGCCAGTTCCGATACGAACACCGGGGAGCTGTTTTTT.

DNA of the CDR3: TGCAGCGTGCGACAGGGGGCACACGGGGAGCTGTTTTTT. Protein: CSVRQGAHGELFF. The V and J genes are TRBV29-1 and TRBJ2-2, with 10 bases identical to TRBD1. The CDR3 runs to 13 residues. Per the germline V gene, CDR1 is SQVTM and CDR2 is ANQGSEA. Losses at the gene ends were 6 bases for V and 7 bases for J; bases not matched to a gene: 5.

This rearrangement joins TRBV24-1 to TRBJ2-1; D is unresolved. V was cut by 3 bases and J by 7 bases, with 9 bases left in between. The CDR3 runs 13 residues. Germline V gives CDR1 KGHDR, CDR2 SFDVKD. The CDR3: CATSDAARNEQFF. Here the CDR3 DNA reads TGTGCCACCAGTGATGCGGCCAGGAATGAGCAGTTCTTC.

Written as DNA, the CDR3 is TGTGCCAGCAGTTACTCGCGGGACCTTCACATTAAGGCCTACGAGCAGTACTTC. Translating gives CASSYSRDLHIKAYEQYF. The genes are TRBV6-5 and TRBJ2-7; D may be TRBD2 (6 bases). Germline CDR1 is MNHEY and CDR2 is SVGAGI. This CDR3 has 18 residues. V was cut by 0 bases and J by 2 bases, with 20 bases left in between.

This clonotype was seen a few times. CDR3 sequence reads: CSARPGSVKETQYF. The CDR3 bases are TGCAGTGCTAGGCCAGGGTCCGTAAAAGAGACCCAGTACTTC. The chain couples TRBV20-1 to TRBJ2-5; D is possibly TRBD1 (5 bases). With 3 bases removed from V and 3 bases from J, the gap between germline ends came to 14 bases. The CDR3 runs 14 residues. Germline loops: CDR1 DFQATT, CDR2 SNEGSKA (reference sequence).

This clonotype was recorded a few times. The J gene is TRBJ1-1, the V gene TRBV5-8, with a tentative D call TRBD1 (5 bases). Germline V CDR1 and CDR2: SGHTS, YDEGEE. Trimming left V 4 bases short and J 5 bases short, with 18 bases between. CDR3 length: 15 residues. The CDR3 spells CASSPWRGPRTEAFF. Written as DNA, the CDR3 is TGTGCCAGCAGCCCTTGGAGGGGCCCTCGAACTGAAGCTTTCTTT. Filled out from reference TRBV5-8 and TRBJ1-1, the complete variable domain reads EAGVTQSPTHLIKTRGQQATLRCSPISGHTSVYWYQQALGLGLQFLLWYDEGEERNRGNFPPRFSGRQFPNYSSELNVNALELEDSALYLCASSPWRGPRTEAFFGQGTRLTVV.

This rearrangement joins TRBV20-1 to TRBJ2-5; D is perhaps TRBD2 (5 bases). The CDR3 spans 14 residues. Trimming removed 4 bases at V and 0 bases at J, with 12 bases between. Looked up from germline, CDR1 is DFQATT and CDR2 is SNEGSKA (reference sequence). CDR3 nucleotides: TGCAGTGCTATGTCTAGCCTGTACCAAGAGACCCAGTACTTC. It specifies CSAMSSLYQETQYF.

J is TRBJ2-7 and V is TRBV5-1; D might be TRBD2 (5 bases). Between the trimmed V and J ends, which lost 4 bases and 0 bases, there was a span of 20 bases. Looked up from germline, CDR1 is SGHRS and CDR2 is YFSETQ. This CDR3 has 17 residues. The CDR3: CASSLPSLASYSYEQYF. Here the CDR3 DNA reads TGCGCCAGCAGCCTCCCCTCATTAGCGTCCTACTCCTACGAGCAGTACTTC.

The chain is built from TRBV6-1 and TRBJ2-2; D might be TRBD1 or TRBD2, each matching 5 bases. V was clipped by 8 bases and J by 4 bases, with 17 bases between them. Germline V gives CDR1 MNHNS, CDR2 SASEGT. The CDR3 has 15 amino acids. The CDR3: CASRGGGGPTGELFF. The CDR3 DNA follows: TGTGCCAGCCGCGGCGGTGGGGGACCCACCGGGGAGCTGTTTTTT.

The chain uses TRBV6-1 and TRBJ2-7; either TRBD1 or TRBD2 may fit D (6 bases each). CDR1 is MNHNS, CDR2 SASEGT, per germline. Trimming took 8 bases from V and 5 from J, leaving 19 bases between them. The CDR3 contains 14 residues. In nucleotides, the CDR3 is TGTGCCAGCGCCCCGGGGGCGCAGAAAAACGAGCAGTACTTC. Protein sequence: CASAPGAQKNEQYF.